The 19 T cell receptor beta chains below all came from one sample that was sequenced in a study of CD8+ T cells in alopecia areata. Stated treatment: oral pan-JAK inhibitor, 5-10 mg twice daily. TCR sequencing used cDNA made by reverse transcription of extracted RNA. The repertoire was sequenced with immunoSEQ multiplex PCR; TCRdb's copy has only in-frame clones and lacks some. The data show 110,000 or so clones, with roughly three fifths seen just once and approximately 3.6% held by the top ten. The sequenced sample was CD4+ T cells sorted from blood, obtained at week 24, from a patient treated with tofacitinib. The receptor source for this set is a human donor with alopecia areata.

J is TRBJ2-1 and V is TRBV7-2; unclear D gene. The CDR3 is made up of 11 amino acids. Germline-derived CDR1 and CDR2 are SGHTA and FQGNSA. V was cut by 5 bases and J by 6 bases, with 5 bases left in between. The CDR3 protein is CASSPVNEQFF. The CDR3 coding sequence is TGTGCCAGCAGCCCGGTCAATGAGCAGTTCTTC.

The chain has TRBV30 and TRBJ1-1, with a tentative D call TRBD1 (6 bases). The V end was cut by 2 bases, the J end by 1 base, with 8 bases between. Per the germline V gene, CDR1 is GTSNPN and CDR2 is SVGIG (reference sequence). This CDR3 has 13 amino acids. In DNA form, the CDR3 reads TGTGCCTGGAGTCTCAGGGGGAACACTGAAGCTTTCTTT. Its protein is CAWSLRGNTEAFF.

The gene calls are TRBV7-9 and TRBJ1-2, with unresolved D. The CDR3 contains 13 residues. Germline V lookup: CDR1 SEHNR, CDR2 FQNEAQ (reference sequence). Trimming removed 1 base from V and 3 bases from J, with 6 bases in between. CDR3 in DNA: TGTGCCAGCAGCTTAGGGGAGGACTATGGCTACACCTTC. Translating it yields CASSLGEDYGYTF. The complete variable domain, with remaining parts taken from reference TRBV7-9 and TRBJ1-2, reads DTGVSQNPRHKITKRGQNVTFRCDPISEHNRLYWYRQTLGQGPEFLTYFQNEAQLEKSRLLSDRFSAERPKGSFSTLEIQRTEQGDSAMYLCASSLGEDYGYTFGSGTRLTVV.

The chain recombines TRBV27 with TRBJ1-3; 7 bases are a match to TRBD1. This CDR3 region has 16 residues. V gave up 6 bases and J gave up 0 bases; unmatched junction bases: 8. Germline values: CDR1 MNHEY, CDR2 SMNVEV (reference sequence). The CDR3 bases are TGTGCCAGCAGCCGGGACAGAGAGTTCTCTGGAAACACCATATATTTT. Protein: CASSRDREFSGNTIYF.

V usage is TRBV4-1 and J usage is TRBJ2-3; D remains ambiguous. V shed 0 bases and J shed 4 bases, with 5 bases lying between them. CDR3 length: 13 residues. Germline V CDR1 and CDR2: MGHRA, YSYEKL. CDR3 protein: CASSQDWADTQYF. The CDR3 nucleotides are TGCGCCAGCAGCCAAGATTGGGCAGATACGCAGTATTTT.

This chain links TRBV15 with TRBJ2-3; D unclear. V was shortened by 1 base and J by 3 bases, with 5 bases between the two germline ends. This CDR3 has 13 residues. The V gene's germline CDR1 is LNHNV and CDR2 YYDKDF (reference sequence). Here the CDR3 DNA reads TGTGCCACCAGCAGAGGACTTACAGATACGCAGTATTTT. This encodes CATSRGLTDTQYF.

This clone was seen a handful of times. J is TRBJ2-1 and V is TRBV29-1; 11 bases fit TRBD1. Trimming took 5 bases from V and 9 from J; bases not matched to a gene: 15. This CDR3 is built from 16 residues. The V gene's germline CDR1 is SQVTM and CDR2 ANQGSEA. CDR3 protein: CSVNIAGTGGIGEQFF. CDR3 DNA: TGCAGCGTTAACATCGCCGGGACAGGGGGAATTGGTGAGCAGTTCTTC.

The chain joins TRBV6-1 to TRBJ1-6, with TRBD1 matching 9 bases. Looked up from germline, CDR1 is MNHNS and CDR2 is SASEGT. Trimming cost V 6 bases and J 2 bases; bases outside gene matches: 2. This CDR3 region has 15 residues. The CDR3 loop is CASRGTGTYNSPLHF. The CDR3 bases are TGTGCCAGCAGGGGGACAGGGACCTATAATTCACCCCTCCACTTT.

The V call is TRBV30, the J call TRBJ1-3, with D unresolved. Trimming stripped 3 bases from V and 0 bases from J, with 15 bases between. The CDR3 totals 16 residues. The V gene's germline CDR1 is GTSNPN and CDR2 SVGIG (reference sequence). CDR3 nucleotide sequence: TGTGCCTGGAGGCGCGCGGCGCCTCTCTCTGGAAACACCATATATTTT. As protein: CAWRRAAPLSGNTIYF.

CDR3 sequence reads: CASSLMGLAEETQYF. In DNA, the CDR3 is TGCGCCAGCAGCTTAATGGGACTAGCAGAAGAGACCCAGTACTTC. The chain is built from TRBV5-1 and TRBJ2-5; 9 bases line up with TRBD2. This CDR3 comprises 15 residues. CDR1 SGHRS and CDR2 YFSETQ come from the germline V gene. V lost 2 bases and J lost 3; bases outside the gene matches: 5.

In this sample, this clone turned up a few times. The rearrangement links TRBV29-1 to TRBJ2-3; 9 nucleotides line up with TRBD2. The ends lost 7 bases at V and 4 bases at J; junction bases unmatched: 6. The germline CDR1 and CDR2 sequences are SQVTM and ANQGSEA. This CDR3 region has 13 residues. The CDR3 is CSAPGLASDTQYF. In DNA, the CDR3 is TGCAGCGCCCCGGGACTAGCCTCAGATACGCAGTATTTT.

The chain couples TRBV5-4 to TRBJ2-3; 9 bases align to TRBD1. CDR3 size: 14 residues. Germline V gives CDR1 SGHNT, CDR2 YYREEE (reference sequence). Trimming took 3 bases from V and 4 from J; bases not matched to a gene: 3. As DNA, the CDR3 is TGTGCCAGCAGCTACGGACAGGGGCCAGATACGCAGTATTTT. Protein: CASSYGQGPDTQYF.

This chain uses TRBV30 with TRBJ1-6; the D gene is possibly TRBD1 (5 bases). The CDR3 consists of 16 residues. The ends were cut back, 2 bases at V and 10 bases at J, with 21 bases in the middle. The germline V gene has CDR1 GTSNPN and CDR2 SVGIG (reference sequence). The CDR3 coding sequence is TGTGCCTGGAGTCCCGCGCGGGTAGGGACCGAATCACCCCTCCACTTT. Protein product: CAWSPARVGTESPLHF.

This chain joins TRBV25-1 and TRBJ2-1; no firm D call. The CDR3 loop spans 12 amino acids. V was clipped by 3 bases and J by 9 bases, with 9 bases between them. From germline, CDR1 is MGHDK and CDR2 SYGVNS. DNA of the CDR3: TGTGCCAGCAGTGATGGGATTGGTGAGCAGTTCTTC. Its protein is CASSDGIGEQFF.

The rearrangement links TRBV6-6 to TRBJ2-7; TRBD1 might be the D (5 bases). The germline V gene encodes CDR1 MNHNY and CDR2 SVGAGI (reference sequence). This CDR3 region has 13 residues. V lost 2 bases and J 9 bases, leaving 14 bases between the germline ends. For the CDR3, the DNA is TGTGCCAGCAGTTACGCGAAGGGGCTGGGGCAGTACTTC. It codes for CASSYAKGLGQYF.

The V and J genes are TRBV29-1 and TRBJ2-3; D could derive from TRBD1 or TRBD2 (5 bases each). The CDR3 is 16 amino acids. Germline values: CDR1 SQVTM, CDR2 ANQGSEA. The V end was cut by 6 bases, the J end by 0 bases, with 19 bases between. In nucleotides, the CDR3 is TGCAGCGTGAGGGGTCATCAAACCCATAGCACAGATACGCAGTATTTT. It codes for CSVRGHQTHSTDTQYF.

J is TRBJ2-1 and V is TRBV2; TRBD2 matches 8 bases. The germline CDR1 and CDR2 sequences are SNHLY and FYNNEI. Trimming at V came to 4 bases and at J to 6 bases, leaving 5 bases not matched to a gene. The CDR3 has 14 residues. In DNA, the CDR3 is TGTGCCAGCAGTGGAGGGACTAGGTCCAATGAGCAGTTCTTC. Translation gives CASSGGTRSNEQFF.

This clone appeared a few times. J is TRBJ2-3 and V is TRBV6-5, with TRBD2 matching 7 bases. Germline V CDR1 and CDR2: MNHEY, SVGAGI. V trimming: 6 bases; J trimming: 0 bases; junction bases outside the gene matches: 6. The CDR3 is 15 amino acids. CDR3 residues: CASRTSRSSTDTQYF. The CDR3 DNA reads TGTGCCAGCAGGACTAGCCGATCTAGCACAGATACGCAGTATTTT.

The chain is built from TRBV11-2 and TRBJ2-5, with 7 bases identical to TRBD2. The CDR3 consists of 13 residues. V lost 10 bases, J lost 5 bases, and 10 bases stayed unmatched. Germline CDR1 is SGHAT and CDR2 is FQNNGV. CDR3 sequence (DNA): TGTGCCACCGCCAGGTGGGGGGGGGAGACCCAGTACTTC. Its protein is CATARWGGETQYF.